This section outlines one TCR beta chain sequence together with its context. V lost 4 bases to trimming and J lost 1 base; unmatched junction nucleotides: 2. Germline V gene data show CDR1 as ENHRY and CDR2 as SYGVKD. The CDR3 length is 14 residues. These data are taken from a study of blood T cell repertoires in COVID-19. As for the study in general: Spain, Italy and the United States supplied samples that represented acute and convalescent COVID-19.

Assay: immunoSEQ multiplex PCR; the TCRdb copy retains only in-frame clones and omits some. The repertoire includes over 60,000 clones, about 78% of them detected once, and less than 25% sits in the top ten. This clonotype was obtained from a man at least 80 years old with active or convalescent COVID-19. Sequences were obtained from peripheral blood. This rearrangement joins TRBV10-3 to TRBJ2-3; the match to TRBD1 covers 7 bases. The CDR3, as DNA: TGTGCCATCAGTGCAGGACAGGGCACAGATACGCAGTATTTT. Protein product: CAISAGQGTDTQYF.